This is a list of T cell receptor beta chains from one sample in a study of PD-L1 blockade in urothelial cancer. The protocol was immunoSEQ multiplex PCR, while the TCRdb copy is restricted to in-frame clones and leaves out a portion. Of just under 50,000 clones listed, about 88% are singletons. Sequencing was performed on PBMCs, taken around atezolizumab (anti-PD-L1) treatment. The source of these receptors is a man aged 65 to 79 with urothelial cancer. CDR3s include the opening cysteine and the closing phenylalanine or tryptophan.

16	TRBJ2-3	TRBV21-1	CASSRAESGRPQSQYF
15	TRBJ1-1	TRBV7-3	CASYLGSRVLTEAFF
16	TRBJ2-3	TRBV4-1	CASSQDLAGGPDTQYF
12	TRBJ2-1	TRBV28	CATGLLSGEQFF
17	TRBJ2-2	TRBV18	CASSPTGQGGITGELFF
15	TRBJ1-1	TRBV28	CASTRTQGLNTEAFF
16	TRBJ2-7	TRBV27	CASSPVSGTVSYEQYF
14	TRBJ2-3	TRBV6-5	CASRLQGGTDTQYF
15	TRBJ1-5	TRBV18	CASSRGTASNQPQHF
15	TRBJ1-2	TRBV7-9	CASSFGGTGDSGYTF
13	TRBJ2-5	TRBV5-5	CASSRGGFETQYF
13	TRBJ1-1	TRBV25-1	CASTPFRNTEAFF
13	TRBJ2-7	TRBV7-2	CASSLELEAEQYF
14	TRBJ1-1	TRBV6-1	CASSEIRGQTEAFF
17	TRBJ1-5	TRBV28	CASRNRDRAYSNQPQHF
17	TRBJ1-2	TRBV28	CASSVPGQGTYNYGYTF
13	TRBJ2-7	TRBV28	CASSLNSNNEQYF
17	TRBJ2-6	TRBV18	CASSPRLQGSGANVLTF
15	TRBJ2-1	TRBV7-3	CASSLDGSSYNEQFF
12	TRBJ2-2	TRBV19	CASSPGTGELFF
17	TRBJ1-5	TRBV4-3	CASSQEWYGQGGQPQHF
15	TRBJ2-1	TRBV29-1	CSVDGGVETGTHQFF
12	TRBJ2-3	TRBV7-9	CASSLSTDTQYF
14	TRBJ1-2	TRBV7-2	CASSLGEGNYGYTF
14	TRBJ2-3	TRBV30	CAWSGTGGADTQYF
15	TRBJ2-5	TRBV10-3	CAISDGTRFQETQYF
17	TRBJ2-5	TRBV5-1	CASSLAGWGRGGETQYF
11	TRBJ1-2	TRBV5-1	CATGTDYGYTF
20	TRBJ1-5	TRBV19	CASSILAGVRTVPINQPQHF
16	TRBJ1-3	TRBV18	CASSGPTEVSGNTIYF
15	TRBJ1-5	TRBV4-2	CASSQLRGQTQPQHF
14	TRBJ1-2	TRBV19	CASTPDKSNYGYTF
15	TRBJ1-2	TRBV11-2	CASSGRDSNNYGYTF
14	TRBJ1-2	TRBV28	CASSLFSGAYGYTF
16	TRBJ1-5	TRBV28	CASSLGKGADNQPQHF
14	TRBJ2-5	TRBV5-4	CASSIWTREKTQYF
18	TRBJ2-3	TRBV5-4	CASRRGTSGRVETDTQYF
13	TRBJ2-7	TRBV29-1	CSAGGTGGYEQYF
14	TRBJ2-5	TRBV5-1	CASGTGNSKETQYF
13	TRBJ1-2	TRBV4-1	CASSQDRGWGYTF
15	TRBJ2-1	TRBV6-6	CASSYSPSGYNEQFF
16	TRBJ2-7	TRBV4-2	CASSQQIHRETEEQYF
15	TRBJ2-7	TRBV7-2	CASSLGLDGTYEQYF
13	TRBJ2-4	TRBV11-3	CASSDRGTDIQYF
15	TRBJ2-5	TRBV6-1	CASSTGGGNQETQYF
13	TRBJ2-3	TRBV15	CATSPRGADTQYF
18	TRBJ1-1	TRBV28	CASSLQGGILVPNTEAFF
15	TRBJ2-1	TRBV11-3	CASSLGTGISNEQFF
13	TRBJ1-1	TRBV27	CASTLAVGTEAFF
13	TRBJ2-5	TRBV14	CASNSGSEETQYF
15	TRBJ2-2	TRBV9	CASSSRSFNTGELFF
17	TRBJ2-6	TRBV5-8	CASSSGTGVSGANVLTF
13	TRBJ2-7	TRBV6-6	CASSYSGVYEQYF
13	TRBJ1-5	TRBV2	CASTSQGGQPQHF
15	TRBJ2-7	TRBV7-7	CASSSRGDSIREQYF
14	TRBJ1-5	TRBV10-3	CAISENRINQPQHF
15	TRBJ2-1	TRBV19	CASSYSPRVYNEQFF